The entry below describes one T cell receptor beta chain. Its antigen is as yet unknown. Looked up from germline, CDR1 is SGHTS and CDR2 is YDEGEE. V shed 4 bases and J 1 base; nucleotides not matched to a gene: 11. The CDR3 length is 18 residues. This sample is drawn from a study of vaccination effects on CD4 cells after COVID-19. Prior to sequencing, the ViraFEST assay stimulated PBMC with viral peptide pools, which expanded the antigen-specific CD4+ T cells. Following culture for approximately ten days, CD4+ T cells were isolated. Produced via immunoSEQ multiplex PCR; TCRdb's table is partial and in-frame only. The table records about 79,000 clones, around 70% of them present only once.

The source material was CD4+ T cells from PBMCs cultured with HCoV-229E spike peptides, sampled before COVID-19 vaccination. This sequence was found in a human donor who received a COVID-19 vaccine. The chain joins TRBV5-8 to TRBJ1-5; 10 bases are shared with TRBD1. The CDR3 DNA sequence: TGTGCCAGCAGCCAACGTCCCGGGACAGGGGTCAGCAATCAGCCCCAGCATTTT. Translation gives CASSQRPGTGVSNQPQHF.